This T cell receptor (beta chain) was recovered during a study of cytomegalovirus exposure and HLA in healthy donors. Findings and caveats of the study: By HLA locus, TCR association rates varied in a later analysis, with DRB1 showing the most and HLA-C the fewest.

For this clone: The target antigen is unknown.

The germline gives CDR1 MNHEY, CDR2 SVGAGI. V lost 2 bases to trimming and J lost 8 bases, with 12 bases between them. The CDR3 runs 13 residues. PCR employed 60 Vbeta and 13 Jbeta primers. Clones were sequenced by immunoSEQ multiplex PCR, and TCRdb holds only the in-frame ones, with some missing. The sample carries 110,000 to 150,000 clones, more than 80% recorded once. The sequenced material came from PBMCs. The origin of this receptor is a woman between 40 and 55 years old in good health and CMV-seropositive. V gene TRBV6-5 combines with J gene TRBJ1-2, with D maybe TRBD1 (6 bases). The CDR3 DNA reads TGTGCCAGCAGTTACCAGGGGAAGAAAGGCTACACCTTC. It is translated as CASSYQGKKGYTF.